This paragraph reports one TCR beta chain. Its matching antigen is unknown. These data originate in a study of cytomegalovirus exposure and HLA in healthy donors. Overall study findings and caveats: In a later analysis, V- and J-gene trimming of beta chains associated with a DCLRE1C missense variant, replicated independently.

CDR3 length: 14 residues. Per germline, CDR1 MNHEY and CDR2 SVGAGI. V lost 4 bases, J lost 0 bases, and 7 bases lay in between. The PCR was carried out with 60 Vbeta primers and 13 Jbeta primers. Clones were read by immunoSEQ multiplex PCR, and TCRdb kept only the in-frame ones, dropping some. The data hold 150,000 to 160,000 clones, with around 80% observed a single time. The material sequenced was PBMCs. The receptor was derived from a young man in good health and CMV-seropositive. The chain employs TRBV6-5 and TRBJ1-3; D is ambiguous. CDR3 amino acids: CASSSAYSGNTIYF. The CDR3 DNA follows: TGTGCCAGCAGTTCCGCGTACTCTGGAAACACCATATATTTT.